These 20 T cell receptor beta chains came from one sample sequenced in a study of beta chain features in type 1 diabetes. Study conclusions and caveats: People with Type 1 diabetes carried modestly yet significantly shorter TCRB CDR3s in all four CD4+ subsets.

Their cognate antigens are unknown. Reverse transcribing all isolated RNA meant expressed TCRB transcripts were sequenced. Assay: immunoSEQ multiplex PCR; the TCRdb copy retains only in-frame clones and omits some. The sample shows roughly 150,000 clones, 8% to 8.5% of them seen only once. Sequenced input: central memory CD4+ T cells from blood. The receptors were sampled from a woman younger than 35 with type 1 diabetes.

This clone was counted a few times. The chain recombines TRBV6-1 with TRBJ1-2; D call uncertain. Trimming took off 3 bases at V and 4 bases at J, with 6 bases between the two ends. The length of the CDR3 is 12 residues. Germline lookup yields CDR1 MNHNS and CDR2 SASEGT. This CDR3 reads CASSDGSYGYTF. The CDR3 DNA reads as TGTGCCAGCAGTGACGGTTCCTATGGCTACACCTTC.

The sample holds a few counts of this clone. The chain has TRBV29-1 and TRBJ1-2; 9 nucleotides agree with TRBD1. Trimming removed 2 bases from V and 5 bases from J; junction bases left unmatched: 6. In germline, CDR1 is SQVTM, CDR2 ANQGSEA. The CDR3 is made up of 14 amino acids. The CDR3 nucleotides read TGCAGCGTTGAACCGGGACAGGGAATGTATGGCTACACCTTC. Protein sequence: CSVEPGQGMYGYTF.

This clone was seen only a few times. This sequence joins TRBV2 and TRBJ2-3; TRBD2 matches 11 bases. The germline V gene has CDR1 SNHLY and CDR2 FYNNEI. V was clipped by 6 bases and J by 6 bases; unmatched bases: 8. The CDR3 has 15 residues. In DNA form, the CDR3 reads TGTGCCAGCAGAGAAACTAGCGGGGGCAGGGATACGCAGTATTTT. This codes for CASRETSGGRDTQYF.

V usage is TRBV7-2 and J usage is TRBJ2-4; 11 bases fit TRBD2. Germline V CDR1 and CDR2: SGHTA, FQGNSA. There are 15 residues in the CDR3. Trimming took 5 bases from V and 6 from J; bases not matched to a gene: 6. The CDR3 spells CASSPPGTSGNIQYF. The CDR3, as DNA: TGTGCCAGCAGCCCCCCCGGGACTAGCGGAAACATTCAGTACTTC.

This clone turned up a few times. J is TRBJ1-4 and V is TRBV10-3; 9 nucleotides line up with TRBD1. Germline values: CDR1 ENHRY, CDR2 SYGVKD. Losses at the gene ends were 10 bases for V and 5 bases for J; bases not matched to a gene: 5. The CDR3 is 13 amino acids. The CDR3 loop is CATGQGLNEKLFF. DNA of the CDR3: TGTGCCACTGGACAGGGGCTAAATGAAAAACTGTTTTTT.

This clone was counted only a few times. The chain couples TRBV14 to TRBJ2-3, with a possible D match to TRBD2 (5 bases). The germline gives CDR1 SGHDN, CDR2 FVKESK. Trimming pared 3 bases from V and 0 bases from J, leaving 13 bases between. This CDR3 comprises 16 residues. CDR3 region: CASSHHLGGSTDTQYF. DNA for the CDR3: TGTGCCAGCAGCCACCACCTGGGCGGGAGCACAGATACGCAGTATTTT.

This clone was seen only a few times. The gene calls are TRBV19 and TRBJ2-1; TRBD1 matches at 7 bases. This CDR3 is built from 13 residues. The germline V gene has CDR1 LNHDA and CDR2 SQIVND (reference sequence). The V segment lost 1 base and the J segment 10 bases; nucleotides outside the gene matches: 4. The CDR3 is CASSIALGGEQFF. The CDR3 nucleotides are TGTGCCAGTAGTATAGCCCTAGGGGGCGAGCAGTTCTTC.

This clone was seen a handful of times. The rearrangement links TRBV7-9 to TRBJ1-1; possible D gene TRBD1, 6 bases. Germline CDR1 SEHNR, CDR2 FQNEAQ (reference sequence). CDR3 length equals 14 residues. V was cut by 6 bases and J by 1 base, with 12 bases left in between. CDR3 protein: CASRNTQGNTEAFF. DNA for the CDR3: TGTGCCAGCAGGAATACACAGGGGAACACTGAAGCTTTCTTT. The variable domain in full, with the rest retrieved from reference TRBV7-9 and TRBJ1-1, is DTGVSQNPRHKITKRGQNVTFRCDPISEHNRLYWYRQTLGQGPEFLTYFQNEAQLEKSRLLSDRFSAERPKGSFSTLEIQRTEQGDSAMYLCASRNTQGNTEAFFGQGTRLTVV.

This clone appeared a few times. The chain uses TRBV4-3 and TRBJ1-4, with TRBD1 as a possible D gene (5 bases). The CDR3 is 15 residues long. Trimming left V 0 bases short and J 2 bases short, with 7 bases between. The germline CDR1 and CDR2 sequences are LGHNA and YSLEER. CDR3 in DNA: TGCGCCAGCAGCCAAGACAGACAGACTAATGAAAAACTGTTTTTT. Its translation: CASSQDRQTNEKLFF.

This clone was recorded a few times. The chain carries TRBV30 and TRBJ2-3, with 7 bases aligning to TRBD1. The CDR3 covers 13 residues. The germline CDR1 and CDR2 sequences are GTSNPN and SVGIG (reference sequence). With V trimmed by 5 bases and J by 5 bases, 7 bases remained unmatched. The DNA of the CDR3 is TGTGCCTGGGATACAGGGGTTCGAGATACGCAGTATTTT. Amino acids: CAWDTGVRDTQYF. The whole variable domain, remainder taken from reference TRBV30 and TRBJ2-3, is SQTIHQWPATLVQPVGSPLSLECTVEGTSNPNLYWYRQAAGRGLQLLFYSVGIGQISSEVPQNLSASRPQDRQFILSSKKLLLSDSGFYLCAWDTGVRDTQYFGPGTRLTVL.

The rearrangement joins TRBV5-1 to TRBJ1-2; D may be TRBD1 (6 bases). This CDR3 spans 16 amino acids. Germline CDR1 and CDR2: SGHRS and YFSETQ. Trimming pared 0 bases from V and 7 bases from J, leaving 19 bases between. CDR3 DNA: TGCGCCAGCAGCTTGGGTACAGGGAGAGGACCTGCTGGCTACACCTTC. Translated, it gives CASSLGTGRGPAGYTF. Filled out from reference TRBV5-1 and TRBJ1-2, the complete variable domain reads KAGVTQTPRYLIKTRGQQVTLSCSPISGHRSVSWYQQTPGQGLQFLFEYFSETQRNKGNFPGRFSGRQFSNSRSEMNVSTLELGDSALYLCASSLGTGRGPAGYTFGSGTRLTVV.

In its sample, this clone was seen a few times. This chain joins TRBV7-3 and TRBJ2-1; D is undetermined. V lost 5 bases and J lost 10, with 21 bases in between. This CDR3 is built from 15 residues. The germline V gene has CDR1 SGHTA and CDR2 FQGTGA. This chain's CDR3 is CASSPRKALSREQFF. CDR3 nucleotides: TGTGCCAGCAGCCCCCGGAAAGCGCTTTCGCGGGAGCAGTTCTTC.

V and J are TRBV29-1 and TRBJ1-1; D gene uncertain. Germline-derived CDR1 and CDR2 are SQVTM and ANQGSEA. The germline V and J ends were trimmed by 6 bases and 4 bases, with 12 bases remaining between them. CDR3 length equals 12 residues. CDR3 sequence (DNA): TGCAGCGTACGGGTAGTGGGCACTGAAGCTTTCTTT. Translation gives CSVRVVGTEAFF.

This clone was seen only a few times. The chain links TRBV28 to TRBJ2-7, with D unclear. The CDR3 is 12 amino acids. Trimming left V 2 bases short and J 3 bases short, with 5 bases between. Germline CDR1 MDHEN, CDR2 SYDVKM. The CDR3 loop reads CASSLLFYEQYF. The CDR3 bases are TGTGCCAGCAGTTTACTTTTCTACGAGCAGTACTTC.

V is TRBV2 and J is TRBJ1-1; 8 bases line up with TRBD1. The germline gives CDR1 SNHLY, CDR2 FYNNEI. V trimming: 2 bases; J trimming: 2 bases; junction bases outside the gene matches: 4. The length of the CDR3 is 15 residues. The CDR3 region is CASSERTGSNTEAFF. CDR3 nucleotide sequence: TGTGCCAGCAGTGAAAGGACAGGGAGTAACACTGAAGCTTTCTTT.

The V gene is TRBV29-1, the J gene TRBJ2-3; D gene ambiguous. CDR3 length equals 12 residues. V was shortened by 4 bases and J by 8 bases, with 13 bases between the two germline ends. The germline CDR1 and CDR2 sequences are SQVTM and ANQGSEA. In nucleotides, the CDR3 is TGCAGCGTTGGTGACCGCTCGGGTACGCAGTATTTT. This gives the protein CSVGDRSGTQYF.

CDR3 in amino acids: CASSPPRQPQHF. DNA of the CDR3: TGTGCCAGCAGCCCCCCGAGACAGCCCCAGCATTTT. V is TRBV7-2 and J is TRBJ1-5; D gene ambiguous. Germline values: CDR1 SGHTA, CDR2 FQGNSA. Trimming took off 5 bases at V and 7 bases at J, with 9 bases between the two ends. CDR3 length equals 12 residues.

This clone was counted only a few times. This chain links TRBV4-3 with TRBJ2-7; 10 bases match TRBD2. The CDR3 sequence is 15 residues long. From germline, CDR1 is LGHNA and CDR2 YSLEER. V was pared by 3 bases and J by 3 bases, with 5 bases of the junction left unmatched. CDR3 in amino acids: CASSHGLAADYEQYF. The DNA for the CDR3 is TGCGCCAGCAGCCACGGACTAGCGGCGGACTACGAGCAGTACTTC.

This clone was recorded at least ten times. This chain joins TRBV28 and TRBJ1-4; D is perhaps TRBD1 (5 bases). The CDR3 has 13 residues. V lost 7 bases to trimming and J lost 7 bases, with 13 bases between them. Germline CDR1 reads MDHEN; CDR2 reads SYDVKM. The CDR3 DNA sequence: TGTGCCAGCATCTACAGGATGGGTGAAAAACTGTTTTTT. Translated: CASIYRMGEKLFF.

The rearrangement joins TRBV29-1 to TRBJ2-5; D uncertain. CDR1 and CDR2 (germline): SQVTM, ANQGSEA. The CDR3 is 13 residues long. The V and J ends lost 4 bases and 0 bases respectively, with 9 bases between them. The CDR3: CSVGSQYQETQYF. The CDR3 bases are TGCAGCGTTGGATCCCAGTACCAAGAGACCCAGTACTTC.